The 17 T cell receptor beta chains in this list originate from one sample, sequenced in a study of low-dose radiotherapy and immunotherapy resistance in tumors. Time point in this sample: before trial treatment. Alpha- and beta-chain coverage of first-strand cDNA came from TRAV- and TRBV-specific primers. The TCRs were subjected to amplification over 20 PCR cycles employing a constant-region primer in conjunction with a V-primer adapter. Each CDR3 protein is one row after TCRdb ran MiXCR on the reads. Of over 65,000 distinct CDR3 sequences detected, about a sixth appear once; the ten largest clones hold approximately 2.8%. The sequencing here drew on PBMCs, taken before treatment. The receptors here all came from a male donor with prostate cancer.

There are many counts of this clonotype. CDR3 amino acids: CASTPTETSNTGELFF. CDR3 bases: TGTGCCAGCACCCCAACCGAAACATCCAACACCGGGGAGCTGTTTTTT. This chain uses TRBV11-2 with TRBJ2-2; no definite D call. Germline CDR1 reads SGHAT; CDR2 reads FQNNGV. V was trimmed by 7 bases and J by 2 bases, leaving 17 bases between them. The CDR3 spans 16 residues.

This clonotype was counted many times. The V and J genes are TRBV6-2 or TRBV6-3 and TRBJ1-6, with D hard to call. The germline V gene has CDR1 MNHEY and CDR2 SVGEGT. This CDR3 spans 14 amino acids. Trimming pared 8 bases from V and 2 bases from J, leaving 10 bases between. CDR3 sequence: CASALTAYNSPLHF. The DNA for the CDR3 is TGTGCCAGCGCCTTGACCGCCTATAATTCACCCCTCCACTTT.

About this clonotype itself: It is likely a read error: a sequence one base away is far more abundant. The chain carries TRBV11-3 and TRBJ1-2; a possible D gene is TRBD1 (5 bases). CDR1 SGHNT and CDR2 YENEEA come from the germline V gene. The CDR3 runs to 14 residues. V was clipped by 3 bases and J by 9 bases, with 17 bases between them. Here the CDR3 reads CASSLGRQTVSYTF. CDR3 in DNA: TGTGCCAGCAGCTTGGGACGACAGACCGTTAGCTACACCTTC. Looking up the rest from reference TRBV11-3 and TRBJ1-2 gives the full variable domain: EAGVVQSPRYKIIEKKQPVAFWCNPISGHNTLYWYLQNLGQGPELLIRYENEEAVDDSQLPKDRFSAERLKGVDSTLKIQPAELGDSAVYLCASSLGRQTVSYTFGSGTRLTVV.

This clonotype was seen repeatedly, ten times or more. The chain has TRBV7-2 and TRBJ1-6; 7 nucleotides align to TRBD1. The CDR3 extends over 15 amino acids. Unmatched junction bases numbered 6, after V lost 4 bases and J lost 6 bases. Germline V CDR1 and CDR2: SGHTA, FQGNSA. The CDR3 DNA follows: TGTGCCAGCAGCTCCGACAGGGCGGGTAATTCACCCCTCCACTTT. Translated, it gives CASSSDRAGNSPLHF. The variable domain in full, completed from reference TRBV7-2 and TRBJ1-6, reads GAGVSQSPSNKVTEKGKDVELRCDPISGHTALYWYRQSLGQGLEFLIYFQGNSAPDKSGLPSDRFSAERTGGSVSTLTIQRTQQEDSAVYLCASSSDRAGNSPLHFGNGTRLTVT.

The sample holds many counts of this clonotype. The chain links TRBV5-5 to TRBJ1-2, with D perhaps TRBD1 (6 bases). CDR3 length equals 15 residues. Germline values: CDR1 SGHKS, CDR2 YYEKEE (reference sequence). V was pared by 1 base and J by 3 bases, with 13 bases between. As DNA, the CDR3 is TGTGCCAGCAGCTTGTCGACAGGCCCGCACTATGGCTACACCTTC. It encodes CASSLSTGPHYGYTF. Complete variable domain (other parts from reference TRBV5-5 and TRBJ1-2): DAGVTQSPTHLIKTRGQQVTLRCSPISGHKSVSWYQQVLGQGPQFIFQYYEKEERGRGNFPDRFSARQFPNYSSELNVNALLLGDSALYLCASSLSTGPHYGYTFGSGTRLTVV.

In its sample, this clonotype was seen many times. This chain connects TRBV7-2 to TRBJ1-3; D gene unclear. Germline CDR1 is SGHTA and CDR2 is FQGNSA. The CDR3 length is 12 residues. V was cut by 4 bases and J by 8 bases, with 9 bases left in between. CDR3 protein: CASSSQGDTIYF. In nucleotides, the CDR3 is TGTGCCAGCAGCTCCCAAGGAGACACCATATATTTT.

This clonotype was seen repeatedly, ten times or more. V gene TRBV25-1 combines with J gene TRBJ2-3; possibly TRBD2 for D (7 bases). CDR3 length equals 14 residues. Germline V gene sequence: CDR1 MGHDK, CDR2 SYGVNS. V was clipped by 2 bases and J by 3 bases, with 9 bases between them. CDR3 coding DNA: TGTGCCAGCAGTGAAGAGGGGGGGACAGATACGCAGTATTTT. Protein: CASSEEGGTDTQYF.

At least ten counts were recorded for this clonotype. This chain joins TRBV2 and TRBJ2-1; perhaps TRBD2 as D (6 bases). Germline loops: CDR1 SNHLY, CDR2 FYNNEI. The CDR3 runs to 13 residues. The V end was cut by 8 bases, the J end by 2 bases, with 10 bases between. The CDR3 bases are TGTGCCAGCGATACGGGGGCCTACAATGAGCAGTTCTTC. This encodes CASDTGAYNEQFF.

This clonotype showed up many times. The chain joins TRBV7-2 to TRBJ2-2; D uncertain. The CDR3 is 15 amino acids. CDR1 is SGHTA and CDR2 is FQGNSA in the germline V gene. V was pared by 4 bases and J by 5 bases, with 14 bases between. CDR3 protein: CASSSRSGPTGELFF. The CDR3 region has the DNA TGTGCCAGCAGCTCAAGGTCAGGTCCAACCGGGGAGCTGTTTTTT.

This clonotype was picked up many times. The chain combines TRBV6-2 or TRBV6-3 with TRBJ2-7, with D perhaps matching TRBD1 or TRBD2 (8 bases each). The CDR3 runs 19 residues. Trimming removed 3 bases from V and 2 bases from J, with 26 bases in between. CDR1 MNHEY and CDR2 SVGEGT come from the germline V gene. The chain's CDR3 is CASSYNPVTGGTGAYEQYF. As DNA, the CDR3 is TGTGCCAGCAGTTATAATCCCGTTACGGGGGGGACAGGAGCCTACGAGCAGTACTTC.

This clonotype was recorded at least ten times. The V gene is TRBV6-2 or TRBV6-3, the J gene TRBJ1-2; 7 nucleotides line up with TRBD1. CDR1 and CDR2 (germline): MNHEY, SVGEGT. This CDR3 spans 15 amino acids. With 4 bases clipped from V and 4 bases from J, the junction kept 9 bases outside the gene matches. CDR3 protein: CASSSNDRVGYGYTF. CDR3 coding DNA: TGTGCCAGCAGTTCCAACGACAGGGTTGGCTATGGCTACACCTTC.

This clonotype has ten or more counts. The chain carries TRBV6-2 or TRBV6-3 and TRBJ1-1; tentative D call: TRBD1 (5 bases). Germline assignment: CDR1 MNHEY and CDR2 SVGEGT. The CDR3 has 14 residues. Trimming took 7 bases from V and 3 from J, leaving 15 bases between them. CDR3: CASIPLQGDTEAFF. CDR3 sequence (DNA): TGTGCCAGCATACCACTCCAGGGCGACACTGAAGCTTTCTTT.

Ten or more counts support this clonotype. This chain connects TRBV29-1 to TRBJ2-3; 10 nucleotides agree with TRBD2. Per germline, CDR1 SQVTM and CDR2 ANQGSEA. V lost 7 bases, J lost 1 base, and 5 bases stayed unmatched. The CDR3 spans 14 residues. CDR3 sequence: CSAAGTSGTDTQYF. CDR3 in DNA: TGCAGCGCTGCCGGGACTAGCGGCACAGATACGCAGTATTTT.

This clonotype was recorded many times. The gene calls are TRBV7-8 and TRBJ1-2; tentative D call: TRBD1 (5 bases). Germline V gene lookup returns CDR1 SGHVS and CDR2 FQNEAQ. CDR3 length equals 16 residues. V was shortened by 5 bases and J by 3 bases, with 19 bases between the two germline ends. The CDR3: CASSLDRTGGYYGYTF. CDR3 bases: TGTGCCAGCAGCCTAGATAGGACGGGGGGATACTATGGCTACACCTTC.

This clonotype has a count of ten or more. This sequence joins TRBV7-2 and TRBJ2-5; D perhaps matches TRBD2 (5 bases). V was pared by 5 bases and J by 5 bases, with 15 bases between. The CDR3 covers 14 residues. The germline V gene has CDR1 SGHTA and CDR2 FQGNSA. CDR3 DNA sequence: TGTGCCAGCAGCCAACGACCGAGGGCGGAGACCCAGTACTTC. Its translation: CASSQRPRAETQYF.

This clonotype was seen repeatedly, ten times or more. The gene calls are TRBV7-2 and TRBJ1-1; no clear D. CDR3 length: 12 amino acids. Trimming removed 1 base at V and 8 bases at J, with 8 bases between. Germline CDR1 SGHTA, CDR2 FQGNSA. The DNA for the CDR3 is TGTGCCAGCAGCTTAGGGGCATTGGAAGCTTTCTTT. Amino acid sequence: CASSLGALEAFF.

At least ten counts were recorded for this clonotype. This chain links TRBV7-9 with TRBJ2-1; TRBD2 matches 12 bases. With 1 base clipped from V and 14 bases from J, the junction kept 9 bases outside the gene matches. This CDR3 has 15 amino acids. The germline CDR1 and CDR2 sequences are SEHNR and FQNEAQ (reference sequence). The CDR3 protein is CASSLGTSGALREFF. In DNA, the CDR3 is TGTGCCAGCAGCTTAGGGACTAGCGGGGCCCTGAGGGAGTTCTTC.